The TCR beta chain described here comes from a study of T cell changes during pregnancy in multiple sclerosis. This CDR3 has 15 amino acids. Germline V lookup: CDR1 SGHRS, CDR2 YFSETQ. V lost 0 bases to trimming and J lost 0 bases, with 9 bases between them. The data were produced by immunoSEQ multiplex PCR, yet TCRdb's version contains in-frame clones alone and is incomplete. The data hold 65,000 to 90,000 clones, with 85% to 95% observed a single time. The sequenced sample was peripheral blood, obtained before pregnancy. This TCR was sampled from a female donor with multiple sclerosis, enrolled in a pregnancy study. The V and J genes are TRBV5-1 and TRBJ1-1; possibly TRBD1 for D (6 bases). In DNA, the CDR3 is TGCGCCAGCAGCTTGGTAGGGGGGGTGAACACTGAAGCTTTCTTT. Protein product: CASSLVGGVNTEAFF.